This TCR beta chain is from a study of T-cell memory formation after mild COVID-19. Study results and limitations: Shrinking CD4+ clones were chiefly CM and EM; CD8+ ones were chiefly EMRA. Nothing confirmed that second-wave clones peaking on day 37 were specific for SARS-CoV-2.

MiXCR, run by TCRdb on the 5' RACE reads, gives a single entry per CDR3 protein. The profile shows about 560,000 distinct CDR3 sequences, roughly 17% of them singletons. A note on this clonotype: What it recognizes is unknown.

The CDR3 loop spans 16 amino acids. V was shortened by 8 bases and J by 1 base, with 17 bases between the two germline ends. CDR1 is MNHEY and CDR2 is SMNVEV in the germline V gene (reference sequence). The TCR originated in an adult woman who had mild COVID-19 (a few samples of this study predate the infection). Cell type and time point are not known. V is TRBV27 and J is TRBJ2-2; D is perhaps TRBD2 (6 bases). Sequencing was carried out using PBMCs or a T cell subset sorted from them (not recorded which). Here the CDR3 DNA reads TGTGCCAGCCGAGGGTCCGGCGGGATGAACACCGGGGAGCTGTTTTTT. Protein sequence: CASRGSGGMNTGELFF.